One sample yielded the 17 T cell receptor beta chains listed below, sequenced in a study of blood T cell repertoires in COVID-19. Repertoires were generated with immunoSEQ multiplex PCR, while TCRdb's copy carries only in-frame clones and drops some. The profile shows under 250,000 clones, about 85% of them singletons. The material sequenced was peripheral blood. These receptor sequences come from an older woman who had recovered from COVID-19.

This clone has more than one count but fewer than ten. The CDR3 sequence: CASSEAPEAYEQYF. CDR3 nucleotide sequence: TGTGCCAGCAGTGAAGCCCCGGAGGCCTACGAGCAGTACTTC. The gene calls are TRBV6-1 and TRBJ2-7; possible D gene TRBD2, 5 bases. The CDR3 is 14 amino acids. Trimming stripped 0 bases from V and 2 bases from J, with 8 bases between. From germline, CDR1 is MNHNS and CDR2 SASEGT.

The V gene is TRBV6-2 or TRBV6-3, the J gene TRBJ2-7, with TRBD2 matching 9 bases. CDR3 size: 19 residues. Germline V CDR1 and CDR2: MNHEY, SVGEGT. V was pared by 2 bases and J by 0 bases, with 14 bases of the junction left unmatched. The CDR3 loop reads CASSYREVIAGASSYEQYF. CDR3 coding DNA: TGTGCCAGCAGTTACCGTGAGGTGATAGCGGGGGCGAGCTCCTACGAGCAGTACTTC.

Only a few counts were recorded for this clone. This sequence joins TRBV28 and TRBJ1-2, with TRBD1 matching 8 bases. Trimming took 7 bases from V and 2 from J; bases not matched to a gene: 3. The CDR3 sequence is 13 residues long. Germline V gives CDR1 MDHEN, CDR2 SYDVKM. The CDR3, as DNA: TGTGCCAGCAACGACAGGGGAAACTATGGCTACACCTTC. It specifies CASNDRGNYGYTF.

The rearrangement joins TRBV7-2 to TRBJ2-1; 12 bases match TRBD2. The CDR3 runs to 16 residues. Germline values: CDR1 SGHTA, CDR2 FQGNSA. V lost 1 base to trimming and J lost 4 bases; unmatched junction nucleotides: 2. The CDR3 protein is CASSLGTSGVYNEQFF. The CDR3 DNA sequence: TGTGCCAGCAGCTTAGGGACTAGCGGGGTATACAATGAGCAGTTCTTC.

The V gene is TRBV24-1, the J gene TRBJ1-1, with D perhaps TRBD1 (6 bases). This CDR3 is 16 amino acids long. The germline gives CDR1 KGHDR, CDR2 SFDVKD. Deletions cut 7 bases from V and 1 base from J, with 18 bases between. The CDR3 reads CATSSQGGRKNTEAFF. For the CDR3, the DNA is TGTGCCACCAGCTCTCAAGGGGGACGGAAGAACACTGAAGCTTTCTTT.

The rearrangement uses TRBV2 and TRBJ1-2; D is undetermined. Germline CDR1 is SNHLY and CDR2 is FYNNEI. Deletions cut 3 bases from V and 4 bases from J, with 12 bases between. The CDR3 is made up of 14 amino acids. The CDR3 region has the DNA TGTGCCAGCAGTGATCTCCGGGGTTTCTATGGCTACACCTTC. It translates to CASSDLRGFYGYTF. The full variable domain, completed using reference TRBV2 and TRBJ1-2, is EPEVTQTPSHQVTQMGQEVILRCVPISNHLYFYWYRQILGQKVEFLVSFYNNEISEKSEIFDDQFSVERPDGSNFTLKIRSTKLEDSAMYFCASSDLRGFYGYTFGSGTRLTVV.

The CDR3, as DNA: TGTGCCAGCAGCTTTCAGGGCTCCCTGGAGACCCAGTACTTC. Encoded protein: CASSFQGSLETQYF. The chain carries TRBV5-4 and TRBJ2-5; a possible D gene is TRBD1 (5 bases). CDR1 and CDR2 from the germline V gene are SGHNT and YYREEE (reference sequence). The CDR3 is 14 amino acids. V was clipped by 2 bases and J by 5 bases, with 13 bases between them.

CDR3 sequence reads: CASSRYESSYEQYF. CDR3 nucleotide sequence: TGTGCCAGCAGCCGATATGAGAGCTCCTACGAGCAGTACTTC. The gene calls are TRBV6-5 and TRBJ2-7; no definite D call. V shed 6 bases and J shed 0 bases, with 12 bases lying between them. This CDR3 spans 14 amino acids. Looked up from germline, CDR1 is MNHEY and CDR2 is SVGAGI.

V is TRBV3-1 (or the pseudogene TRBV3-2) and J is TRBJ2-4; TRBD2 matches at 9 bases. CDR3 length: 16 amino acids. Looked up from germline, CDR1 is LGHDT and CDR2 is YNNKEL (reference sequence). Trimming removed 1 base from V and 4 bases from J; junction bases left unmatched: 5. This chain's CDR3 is CASSQGSGGRKNIQYF. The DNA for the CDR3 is TGTGCCAGCAGCCAAGGTAGCGGGGGCCGTAAAAACATTCAGTACTTC.

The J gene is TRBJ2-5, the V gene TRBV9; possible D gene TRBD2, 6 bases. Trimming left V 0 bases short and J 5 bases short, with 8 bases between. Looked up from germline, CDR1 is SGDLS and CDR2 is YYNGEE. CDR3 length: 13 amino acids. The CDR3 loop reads CASSVDRGETQYF. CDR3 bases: TGTGCCAGCAGCGTAGACCGGGGGGAGACCCAGTACTTC.

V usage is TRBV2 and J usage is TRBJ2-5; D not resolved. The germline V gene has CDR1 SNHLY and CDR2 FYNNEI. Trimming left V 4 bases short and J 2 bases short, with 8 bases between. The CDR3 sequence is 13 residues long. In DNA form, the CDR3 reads TGTGCCAGCAGTGGCCCTGCGCAAGAGACCCAGTACTTC. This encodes CASSGPAQETQYF.

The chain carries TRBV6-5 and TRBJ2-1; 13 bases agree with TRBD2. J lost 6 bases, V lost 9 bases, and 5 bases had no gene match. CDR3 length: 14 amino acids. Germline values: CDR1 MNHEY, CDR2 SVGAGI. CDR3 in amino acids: CASKTSGGANEQFF. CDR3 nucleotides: TGTGCCAGTAAAACTAGCGGGGGGGCCAATGAGCAGTTCTTC.

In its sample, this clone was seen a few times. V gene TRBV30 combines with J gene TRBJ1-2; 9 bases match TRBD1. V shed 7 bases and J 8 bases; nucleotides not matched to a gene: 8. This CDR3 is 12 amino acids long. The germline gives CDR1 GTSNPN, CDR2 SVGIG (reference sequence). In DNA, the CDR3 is TGTGCCTCCCTCTCGACAGGGGGAGGCTACACCTTC. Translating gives CASLSTGGGYTF.

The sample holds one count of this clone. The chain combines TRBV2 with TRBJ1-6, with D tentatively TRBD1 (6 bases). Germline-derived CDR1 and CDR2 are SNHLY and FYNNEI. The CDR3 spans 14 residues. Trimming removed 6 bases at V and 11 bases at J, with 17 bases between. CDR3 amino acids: CASRFGRDKPPLHF. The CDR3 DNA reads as TGTGCCAGCAGATTCGGGAGGGACAAACCACCCCTCCACTTT.

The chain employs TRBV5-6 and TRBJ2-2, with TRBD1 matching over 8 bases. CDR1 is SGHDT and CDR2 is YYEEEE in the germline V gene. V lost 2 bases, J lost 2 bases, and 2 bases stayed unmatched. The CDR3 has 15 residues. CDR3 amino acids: CASSFQGANTGELFF. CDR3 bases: TGTGCCAGCAGCTTTCAGGGGGCAAACACCGGGGAGCTGTTTTTT.

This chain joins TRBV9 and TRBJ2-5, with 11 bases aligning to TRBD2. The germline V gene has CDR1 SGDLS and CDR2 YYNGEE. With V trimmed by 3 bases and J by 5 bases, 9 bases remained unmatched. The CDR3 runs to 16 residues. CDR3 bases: TGTGCCAGCAGCGCGCGATTTAGCGGGGGGGTGGAGACCCAGTACTTC. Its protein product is CASSARFSGGVETQYF.

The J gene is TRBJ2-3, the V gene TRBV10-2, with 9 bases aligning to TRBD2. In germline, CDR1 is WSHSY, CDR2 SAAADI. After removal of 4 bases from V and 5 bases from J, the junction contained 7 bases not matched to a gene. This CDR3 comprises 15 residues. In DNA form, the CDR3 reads TGCGCCAGCAGTGGACCTAGCGGGGTTGGAGATACGCAGTATTTT. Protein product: CASSGPSGVGDTQYF.